This T cell receptor beta chain was identified in a study of blood T cell repertoires in COVID-19. Looking at the study overall: The analysed material was cDNA or gDNA that came from T cells, B-cell-depleted T cells, or PBMCs.

This CDR3 has 15 amino acids. The V and J ends lost 3 bases and 6 bases respectively, with 18 bases between them. Germline V gene sequence: CDR1 MDHEN, CDR2 SYDVKM. Source study methods: Reference gene primer amplification gave nucleated cell count estimates. Sequencing was performed with immunoSEQ multiplex PCR; in TCRdb, only in-frame clones are kept and a portion is missing. V, J and clone size are taken as reported in that table, and D and trimming were inferred from the DNA itself. Of tens of thousands of clones in the sample, 80% to 90% were seen once. The sequence came from a human donor in a cohort sampled during active COVID-19. The rearrangement uses TRBV28 and TRBJ2-7, with D possibly TRBD2 on 7 matching bases. Sequencing was done on a sample of peripheral blood. The CDR3 here is CASSLEGGGRTEQYF. The CDR3 coding sequence is TGTGCCAGCAGTTTGGAGGGAGGGGGAAGGACCGAGCAGTACTTC.